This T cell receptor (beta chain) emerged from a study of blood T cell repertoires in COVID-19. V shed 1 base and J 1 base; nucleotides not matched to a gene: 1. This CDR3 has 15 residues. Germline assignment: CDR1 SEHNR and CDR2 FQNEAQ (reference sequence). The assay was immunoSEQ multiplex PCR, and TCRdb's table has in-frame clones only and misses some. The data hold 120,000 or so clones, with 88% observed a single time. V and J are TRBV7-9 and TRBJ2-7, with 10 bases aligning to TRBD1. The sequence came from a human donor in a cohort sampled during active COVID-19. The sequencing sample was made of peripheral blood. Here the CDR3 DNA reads TGTGCCAGCAGCTTAGGGACAGGGGGGTCCTACGAGCAGTACTTC. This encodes CASSLGTGGSYEQYF.